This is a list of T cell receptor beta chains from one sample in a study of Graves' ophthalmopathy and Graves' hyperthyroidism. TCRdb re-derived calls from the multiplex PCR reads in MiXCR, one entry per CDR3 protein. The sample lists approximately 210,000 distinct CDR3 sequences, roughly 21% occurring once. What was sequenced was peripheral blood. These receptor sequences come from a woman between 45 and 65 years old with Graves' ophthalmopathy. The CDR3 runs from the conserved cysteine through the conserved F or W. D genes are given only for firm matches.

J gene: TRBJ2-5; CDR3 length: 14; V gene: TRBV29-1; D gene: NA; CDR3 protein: CSVVIVGGQETQYF
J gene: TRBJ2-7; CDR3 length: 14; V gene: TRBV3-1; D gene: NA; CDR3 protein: CASSPHRARGEQYF
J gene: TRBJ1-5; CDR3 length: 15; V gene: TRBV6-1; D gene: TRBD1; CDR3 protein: CASRRPGTGHQPQHF
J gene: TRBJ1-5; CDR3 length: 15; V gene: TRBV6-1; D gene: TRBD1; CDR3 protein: CASSEEMTGGQPQHF
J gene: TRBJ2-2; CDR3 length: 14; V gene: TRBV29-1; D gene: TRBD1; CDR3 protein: CSVEGTGGTGELFF
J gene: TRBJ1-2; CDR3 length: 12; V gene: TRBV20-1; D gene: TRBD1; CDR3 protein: CSARDSGGGYTF
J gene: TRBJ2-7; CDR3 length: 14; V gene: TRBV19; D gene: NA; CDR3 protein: CASRKSTNGYEQYF
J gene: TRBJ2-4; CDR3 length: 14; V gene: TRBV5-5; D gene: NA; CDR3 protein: CASSYDQGGNIQYF
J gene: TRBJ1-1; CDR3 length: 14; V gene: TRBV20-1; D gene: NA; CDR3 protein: CSADLRTANTEAFF
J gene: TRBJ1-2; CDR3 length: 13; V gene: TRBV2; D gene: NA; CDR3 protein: CASRGPQGNGYTF
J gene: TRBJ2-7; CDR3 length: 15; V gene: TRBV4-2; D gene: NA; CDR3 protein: CASSPMSLSSYEQYF
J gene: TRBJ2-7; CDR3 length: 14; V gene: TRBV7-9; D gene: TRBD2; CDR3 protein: CASSLTSGSHEQYF
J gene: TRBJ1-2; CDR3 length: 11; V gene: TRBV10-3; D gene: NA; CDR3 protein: CAIQENYGYTF
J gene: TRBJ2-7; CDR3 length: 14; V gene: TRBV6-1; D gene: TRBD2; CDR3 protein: CASTRAGGPYEQYF
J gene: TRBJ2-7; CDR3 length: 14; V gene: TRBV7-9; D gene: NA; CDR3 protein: CASSLAGLQYEQYF
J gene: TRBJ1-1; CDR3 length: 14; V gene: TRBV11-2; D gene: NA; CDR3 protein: CASSQQQGNTEAFF
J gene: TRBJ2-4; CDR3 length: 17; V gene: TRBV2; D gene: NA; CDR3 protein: CASSTGHSFVAKNIQYF
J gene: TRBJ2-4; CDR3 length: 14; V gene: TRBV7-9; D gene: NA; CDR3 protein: CASRAGAAKNIQYF
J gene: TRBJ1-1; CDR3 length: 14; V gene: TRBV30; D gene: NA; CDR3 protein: CAWSRSRQDTEAFF
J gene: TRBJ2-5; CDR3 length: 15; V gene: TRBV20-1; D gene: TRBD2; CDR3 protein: CSATPSGPGQETQYF
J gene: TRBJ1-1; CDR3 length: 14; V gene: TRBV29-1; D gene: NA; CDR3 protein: CSGTETSMNTEAFF
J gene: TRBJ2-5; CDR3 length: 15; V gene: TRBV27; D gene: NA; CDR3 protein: CASRVLERGSETQYF
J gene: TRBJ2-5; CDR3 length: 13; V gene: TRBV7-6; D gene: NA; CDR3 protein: CASSLVRAQTQYF
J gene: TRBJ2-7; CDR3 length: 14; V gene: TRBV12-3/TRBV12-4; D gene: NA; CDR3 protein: CASSLGGSSYEQYF
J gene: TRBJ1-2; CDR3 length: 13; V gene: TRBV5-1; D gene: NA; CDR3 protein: CASSLEGDYGYTF
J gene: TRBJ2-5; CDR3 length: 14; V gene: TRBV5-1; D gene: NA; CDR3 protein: CASSHAGPQETQYF
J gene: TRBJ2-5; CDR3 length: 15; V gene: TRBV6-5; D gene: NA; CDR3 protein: CASSYGSRPGETQYF
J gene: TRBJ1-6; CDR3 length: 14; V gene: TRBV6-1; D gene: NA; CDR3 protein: CASIAGRNNSPLHF
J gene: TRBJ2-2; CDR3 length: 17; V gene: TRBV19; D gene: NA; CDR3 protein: CASSSPLSGWNTGELFF
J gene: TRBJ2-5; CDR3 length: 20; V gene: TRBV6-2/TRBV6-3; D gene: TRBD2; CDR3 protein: CASSPTRTSGRARGGETQYF
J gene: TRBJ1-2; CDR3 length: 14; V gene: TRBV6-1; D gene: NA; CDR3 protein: CASNIGDTNYGYTF
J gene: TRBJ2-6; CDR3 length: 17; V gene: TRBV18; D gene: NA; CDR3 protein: CASSPAKGGAGANVLTF
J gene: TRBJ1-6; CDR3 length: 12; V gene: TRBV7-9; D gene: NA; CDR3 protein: CASSPAGGFPHF
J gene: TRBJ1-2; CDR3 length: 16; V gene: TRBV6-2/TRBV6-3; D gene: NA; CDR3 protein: CASSYGEGQANYGYTF
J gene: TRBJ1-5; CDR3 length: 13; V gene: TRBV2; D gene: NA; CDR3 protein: CASSQRSVQPQHF
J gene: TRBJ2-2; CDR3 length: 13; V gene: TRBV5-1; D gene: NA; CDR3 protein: CASSLEGSGELFF
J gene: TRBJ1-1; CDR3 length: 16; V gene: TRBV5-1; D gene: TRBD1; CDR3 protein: CASSLAGTGLNTEAFF
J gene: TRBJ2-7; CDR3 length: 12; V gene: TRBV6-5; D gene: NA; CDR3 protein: CASSRPRGEQYF
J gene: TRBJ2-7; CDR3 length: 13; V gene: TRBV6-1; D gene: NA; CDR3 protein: CASSPKEVYEQYF
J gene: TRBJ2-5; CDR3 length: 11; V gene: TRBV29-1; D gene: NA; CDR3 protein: CSVDRQETQYF
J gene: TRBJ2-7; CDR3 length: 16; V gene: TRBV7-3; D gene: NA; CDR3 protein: CASSRRGGRQIYEQYF
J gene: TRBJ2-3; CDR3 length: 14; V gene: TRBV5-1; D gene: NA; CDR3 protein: CASTNWDGSDTQYF
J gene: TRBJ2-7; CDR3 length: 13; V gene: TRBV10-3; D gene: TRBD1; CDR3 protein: CAISGQGAYEQYF
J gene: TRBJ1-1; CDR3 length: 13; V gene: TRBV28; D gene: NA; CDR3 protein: CASNLWGGTEAFF
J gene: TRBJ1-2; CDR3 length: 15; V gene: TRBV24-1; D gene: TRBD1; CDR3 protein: CATSISIATGEGYTF
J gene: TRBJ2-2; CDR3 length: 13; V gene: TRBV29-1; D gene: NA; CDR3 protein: CSVGFRGTGELFF
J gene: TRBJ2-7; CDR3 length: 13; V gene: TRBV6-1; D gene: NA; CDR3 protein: CASRHRVGYEQDF
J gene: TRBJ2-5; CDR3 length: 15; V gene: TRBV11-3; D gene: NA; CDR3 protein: CASSSGQIAQETQYF
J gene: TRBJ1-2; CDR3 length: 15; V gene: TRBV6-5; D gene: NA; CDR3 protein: CASSYSPGGNYGYTF
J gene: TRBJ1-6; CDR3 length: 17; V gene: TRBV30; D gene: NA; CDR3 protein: CAWRVTGTAYPNSPLHF
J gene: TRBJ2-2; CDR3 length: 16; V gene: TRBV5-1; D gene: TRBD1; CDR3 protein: CASSLRQGTNTGELFF
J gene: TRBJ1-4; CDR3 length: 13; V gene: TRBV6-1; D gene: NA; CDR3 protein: CASLPGANEKLFF
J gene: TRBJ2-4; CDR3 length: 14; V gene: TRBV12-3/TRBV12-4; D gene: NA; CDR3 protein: CASSLRGFQNIQYF
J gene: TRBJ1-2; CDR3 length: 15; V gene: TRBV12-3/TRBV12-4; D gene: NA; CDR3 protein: CASSGWGGAGHGYTF
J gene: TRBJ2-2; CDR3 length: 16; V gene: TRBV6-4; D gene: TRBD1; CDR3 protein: CASSDGTGGFVGELFF
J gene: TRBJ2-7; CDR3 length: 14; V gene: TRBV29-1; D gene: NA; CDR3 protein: CSVEEVGHQDKQYF
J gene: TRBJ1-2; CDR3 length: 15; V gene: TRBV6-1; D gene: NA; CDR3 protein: CAGLGGGSSNYGYTF
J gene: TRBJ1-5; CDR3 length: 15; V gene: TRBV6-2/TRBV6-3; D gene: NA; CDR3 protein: CASSYPRQGNQPQHF
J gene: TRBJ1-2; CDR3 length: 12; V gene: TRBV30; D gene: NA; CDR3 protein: CAWTTGNYGYTF